These T cell receptor beta chains were read from a single sample in a study of blood T cell repertoires in COVID-19. Assay: immunoSEQ multiplex PCR; the TCRdb copy retains only in-frame clones and omits some. The repertoire holds roughly 400,000 clones, 90% to 95% seen once, with 0.7% to 0.95% in the top ten. Source material: PBMCs or T cells enriched from blood (not recorded which). The source of these receptors is a woman aged 40 to 50 who had been exposed to COVID-19. Each CDR3 is given with its conserved first and last residue. The order of the fields is V gene, D gene, clone size, J gene, CDR3 protein, CDR3 DNA. D genes are given only for firm matches. Expanded clones get a size class; other rows say once, few or many, or leave the size out.

>TRBV27|NA|NA|TRBJ1-2
CASSSQGASGYTF
TGTGCCAGCAGTTCGCAGGGTGCGTCTGGCTACACCTTC
>TRBV5-1|NA|NA|TRBJ2-3
CASSHNTDTQYF
TGCGCCAGCAGCCACAACACAGATACGCAGTATTTT
>TRBV10-2|TRBD2|NA|TRBJ2-7
CASSGVLAGREQYF
TGCGCCAGCAGTGGTGTACTAGCGGGGAGAGAGCAGTACTTC
>TRBV7-6|TRBD1|NA|TRBJ2-1
CASSYGQGPNEQFF
TGTGCCAGCAGCTACGGACAGGGGCCCAATGAGCAGTTCTTC
>TRBV29-1|NA|once|TRBJ1-1
CSVVIREGGAFF
TGCAGCGTTGTGATCCGGGAGGGAGGTGCTTTCTTT
>TRBV2|NA|NA|TRBJ1-2
CASSEDTTNYGYTF
TGTGCCAGCAGTGAGGACACCACTAACTATGGCTACACCTTC
>TRBV9|NA|NA|TRBJ1-3
CASSVGDSFSGNTIYF
TGTGCCAGCAGCGTCGGTGACAGCTTCTCTGGAAACACCATATATTTT
>TRBV19|NA|NA|TRBJ1-3
CASSTAAVGIYF
TGTGCCAGTAGTACGGCCGCGGTTGGCATATATTTT
>TRBV5-1|NA|NA|TRBJ1-6
CASSLAWGLSNSPLHF
TGCGCCAGCAGCTTGGCCTGGGGGCTCTCGAATTCACCCCTCCACTTT
>TRBV6-5|NA|NA|TRBJ1-1
CASSPTTNTEAFF
TGTGCCAGCAGCCCAACAACGAACACTGAAGCTTTCTTT
>TRBV3-1/TRBV3-2|TRBD1|NA|TRBJ1-1
CASRTKKGAQNTEAFF
TGTGCCAGCAGAACCAAGAAGGGGGCGCAGAACACTGAAGCTTTCTTT
>TRBV7-9|TRBD2|NA|TRBJ2-5
CASSLGVAGETQYF
TGTGCCAGCAGCTTAGGTGTAGCGGGGGAGACCCAGTACTTC
>TRBV6-5|NA|NA|TRBJ1-2
CASSYIDRPYGYTF
TGTGCCAGCAGTTACATAGACAGGCCTTATGGCTACACCTTC
>TRBV3-1/TRBV3-2|TRBD2|NA|TRBJ2-1
CASSQLSGRATSSGNEQFF
TGTGCCAGCAGCCAATTAAGCGGGAGGGCTACTTCCTCGGGTAATGAGCAGTTCTTC
>TRBV7-3|NA|NA|TRBJ1-3
CASSPGGHGNTIYF
TGTGCCAGCAGCCCCGGGGGTCACGGAAACACCATATATTTT
>TRBV18|NA|NA|TRBJ2-2
CASSYVPDRSELSGELFF
TGTGCCAGCTCATACGTACCGGACAGATCCGAATTAAGCGGGGAGCTGTTTTTT
>TRBV7-9|TRBD2|NA|TRBJ2-2
CASSSGTSGWGTGELFF
TGTGCCAGCAGCTCCGGGACTAGCGGATGGGGGACCGGGGAGCTGTTTTTT
>TRBV5-1|TRBD1|NA|TRBJ1-2
CASRRGQDPNYGYTF
TGCGCCAGCAGAAGGGGACAGGACCCTAACTATGGCTACACCTTC
>TRBV7-2|NA|NA|TRBJ1-5
CASSIGRRANQPQHF
TGTGCCAGCAGCATAGGGCGCAGGGCTAATCAGCCCCAGCATTTT
>TRBV7-8|TRBD1|NA|TRBJ1-5
CASSVDRGNSNQPQHF
TGTGCCAGCAGCGTAGACAGGGGGAATAGCAATCAGCCCCAGCATTTT
>TRBV6-4|NA|NA|TRBJ1-2
CASRVGAGASYGYTF
TGTGCCAGCAGGGTCGGCGCGGGGGCCTCCTATGGCTACACCTTC
>TRBV10-3|TRBD1|NA|TRBJ2-1
CAISEDRGWREQFF
TGTGCCATCAGTGAGGACAGGGGTTGGCGTGAGCAGTTCTTC
>TRBV19|NA|NA|TRBJ2-2
CASSHTPTGELFF
TGTGCCAGTAGTCATACACCCACCGGGGAGCTGTTTTTT
>TRBV5-1|TRBD2|once|TRBJ2-2
CASSWTSGRVNTGELFF
TGCGCCAGCAGCTGGACTAGCGGGAGGGTTAACACCGGGGAGCTGTTTTTT
>TRBV7-6|NA|once|TRBJ1-3
CASSVGGGNTIYF
TGTGCCAGCAGCGTAGGAGGGGGAAACACCATATATTTT
>TRBV30|TRBD1|once|TRBJ1-1
CAWSTRGPYTEAFF
TGTGCCTGGAGCACCAGGGGGCCCTACACTGAAGCTTTCTTT
>TRBV7-9|TRBD1|NA|TRBJ1-6
CASSSTGGSGNSPLHF
TGTGCCAGCAGCTCTACAGGGGGGTCGGGGAATTCACCCCTCCACTTT
>TRBV7-9|TRBD1|NA|TRBJ2-2
CASSLGFRGRTGELFF
TGTGCCAGCAGCTTAGGCTTCAGGGGGCGAACCGGGGAGCTGTTTTTT
>TRBV6-5|NA|once|TRBJ1-3
CASSYSIGAGNTIYF
TGTGCCAGCAGTTACTCGATAGGGGCTGGAAACACCATATATTTT
>TRBV6-5|TRBD1|NA|TRBJ2-7
CASSSARQGFYEQYF
TGTGCCAGCAGTTCGGCGAGACAGGGGTTCTACGAGCAGTACTTC
>TRBV5-8|NA|NA|TRBJ1-3
CASSLRLPGNTIYF
TGTGCCAGCAGCTTAAGACTCCCTGGAAACACCATATATTTT
>TRBV11-3|NA|NA|TRBJ2-3
CASSRADFTVIDTQYF
TGTGCCAGCAGCCGAGCGGATTTCACGGTAATAGATACGCAGTATTTT
>TRBV9|TRBD2|NA|TRBJ2-3
CASSVLGGGVDTDTQYF
TGTGCCAGCAGCGTACTTGGCGGGGGGGTCGACACAGATACGCAGTATTTT
>TRBV19|NA|NA|TRBJ2-2
CASSTGITNTGELFF
TGTGCCAGTAGTACGGGGATCACGAACACCGGGGAGCTGTTTTTT
>TRBV7-9|NA|NA|TRBJ1-2
CASSPGQGNYGYTF
TGTGCCAGCAGCCCTGGGCAGGGTAACTATGGCTACACCTTC
>TRBV5-1|NA|NA|TRBJ1-4
CASGDRSFATNEKLFF
TGCGCCAGCGGTGACAGGTCGTTTGCAACTAATGAAAAACTGTTTTTT
>TRBV27|NA|NA|TRBJ1-5
CASSLRGAIQPQHF
TGTGCCAGCAGTTTACGGGGGGCGATTCAGCCCCAGCATTTT
>TRBV7-9|NA|NA|TRBJ1-1
CASSSWKESTEAFF
TGTGCCAGCAGCTCGTGGAAGGAGAGCACTGAAGCTTTCTTT
>TRBV13|NA|NA|TRBJ2-3
CASSSTFTDTQYF
TGTGCCAGCAGCTCGACTTTCACAGATACGCAGTATTTT
>TRBV30|NA|once|TRBJ2-2
CAWSGISGNTGELFF
TGTGCCTGGAGTGGGATTTCGGGGAACACCGGGGAGCTGTTTTTT